This T cell receptor beta chain comes out of a study of shared clonotypes between healthy human individuals. Data came from immunoSEQ multiplex PCR; TCRdb stores just in-frame clones and leaves some out. The sample lists about 1 million clones, about three quarters occurring once. This clonotype originated in a man aged 18 to 35 in good health. The sample comprised memory CD4+ T cells sorted from blood. Subset of the sample: CD45RA-negative fraction.

CDR3 amino acids: CASRSGTSLYNEQFF. In nucleotides, the CDR3 is TGTGCCAGCCGGTCCGGGACTAGCCTCTACAATGAGCAGTTCTTC. V is TRBV6-5 and J is TRBJ2-1, with 9 bases matching TRBD2. CDR1 MNHEY and CDR2 SVGAGI come from the germline V gene. CDR3 size: 15 residues. Trimming removed 8 bases from V and 3 bases from J; junction bases left unmatched: 8.